The source of this T cell receptor (beta chain) is a study of T cell responses to AZD1222 COVID-19 vaccine. Looked up from germline, CDR1 is MNHEY and CDR2 is SVGAGI. The CDR3 is made up of 11 amino acids. Trimming took off 8 bases at V and 3 bases at J, with 8 bases between the two ends. The method was immunoSEQ multiplex PCR; TCRdb's version includes in-frame clones alone and lacks a portion of them. The data hold around 120,000 clones, with about 90% observed a single time. Sequencing was performed on peripheral blood, taken 28 days after the second AZD1222 dose. The chain uses TRBV6-5 and TRBJ2-7; D possibly corresponds to TRBD2 (5 bases). This clonotype originated in an adult who received the AZD1222 COVID-19 vaccine. The CDR3 sequence is CASRRYYEQYF. The DNA for the CDR3 is TGTGCCAGCCGGAGGTACTACGAGCAGTACTTC.